This TCR beta chain stems from a study of memory CD4+ T cells and cytomegalovirus serostatus. Study overall: Of the healthy Belgian adults, several were CMV seropositive and 20 to 30 seronegative. Study-wide findings and caveats: Of under 200 reported CMV TCRbeta sequences, roughly 70 were found in memory CD4+ repertoires.

CDR3 length: 12 amino acids. From germline, CDR1 is MRHNA and CDR2 SNTAGT. After removal of 7 bases from V and 6 bases from J, the junction contained 6 bases not matched to a gene. A word on this clone: What it recognizes is unknown.

Sequencing used immunoSEQ multiplex PCR; TCRdb keeps in-frame clones, though not all of them. Among just over 45,000 clones listed, roughly 80% were seen once. Single viable CD3+CD4+CD8-CD45RO+ cells were sorted as the memory CD4+ T cells. The clonotype originates from an adult in good health and CMV-seronegative. The sequenced material came from memory CD4+ T cells from blood. The chain recombines TRBV6-4 with TRBJ2-7, with 7 nucleotides matching TRBD1. CDR3 DNA: TGTGCCAGCATTGCTACAGGGGTCGAGCAGTACTTC. It specifies CASIATGVEQYF.